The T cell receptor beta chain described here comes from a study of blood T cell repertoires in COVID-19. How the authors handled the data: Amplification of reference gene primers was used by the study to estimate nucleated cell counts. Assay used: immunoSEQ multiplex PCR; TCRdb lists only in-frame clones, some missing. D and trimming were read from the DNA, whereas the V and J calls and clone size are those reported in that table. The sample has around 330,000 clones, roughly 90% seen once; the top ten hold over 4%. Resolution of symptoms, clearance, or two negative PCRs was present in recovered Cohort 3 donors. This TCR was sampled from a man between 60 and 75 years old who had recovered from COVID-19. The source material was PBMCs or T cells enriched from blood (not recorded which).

The CDR3 here is CASSPSGGQTGGNTIYF. In DNA, the CDR3 is TGTGCCAGCAGTCCCTCGGGAGGACAAACCGGGGGAAACACCATATATTTT. V is TRBV28 and J is TRBJ1-3; possibly TRBD1 for D (5 bases). The CDR3 loop spans 17 amino acids. Germline V gives CDR1 MDHEN, CDR2 SYDVKM. V lost 5 bases and J lost 4, with 21 bases in between.